This T cell receptor (beta chain) was retrieved from a study of blood T cell repertoires in COVID-19. Study at large: COVID-19 samples, acute and convalescent, were from the United States, Italy and Spain. Nucleic acid was either cDNA or gDNA, and it came from T cells, B-cell-depleted T cells, or PBMCs.

Authors' processing steps: Using reference gene primer amplification, nucleated cell counts were estimated. This table comes from immunoSEQ multiplex PCR, and its TCRdb copy is limited to in-frame clones, with some not included. The DNA gave D and trimming, while V, J and clone size come from that table. The repertoire has tens of thousands of clones, roughly 79% of them found once; the top ten carry roughly 16%. The ends lost 6 bases at V and 4 bases at J; junction bases unmatched: 5. CDR3 size: 13 residues. The germline V gene encodes CDR1 SNHLY and CDR2 FYNNEI. Sequencing was carried out using peripheral blood. This clonotype was obtained from a human donor in a cohort sampled during active COVID-19. This chain connects TRBV2 to TRBJ1-1; 7 nucleotides agree with TRBD1. The CDR3 is CASSGQEVTEAFF. The CDR3 DNA reads as TGTGCCAGCAGCGGACAGGAGGTCACTGAAGCTTTCTTT. The complete variable domain, with remaining parts taken from reference TRBV2 and TRBJ1-1, reads EPEVTQTPSHQVTQMGQEVILRCVPISNHLYFYWYRQILGQKVEFLVSFYNNEISEKSEIFDDQFSVERPDGSNFTLKIRSTKLEDSAMYFCASSGQEVTEAFFGQGTRLTVV.